The 20 T cell receptor beta chains listed next were all sequenced from one sample in a study of blood T cell repertoires in COVID-19. Clones were read by immunoSEQ multiplex PCR, and TCRdb kept only the in-frame ones, dropping some. Here the sample spans nearly 80,000 clones, around 90% being singletons. The sample was peripheral blood. Receptors originate from a woman aged 80 or over with acute or convalescent COVID-19.

The chain combines TRBV4-2 with TRBJ2-1, with D maybe TRBD2 (6 bases). The V end was cut by 4 bases, the J end by 8 bases, with 15 bases between. The CDR3 is 14 residues long. Germline CDR1 reads LGHNA; CDR2 reads YNFKEQ. The CDR3 loop is CASSPMTSSHEQFF. Written as DNA, the CDR3 is TGTGCCAGCAGCCCAATGACTAGTTCCCATGAGCAGTTCTTC.

This clone was observed a single time. The CDR3 DNA reads as TGTGCCAGCTCACCACCCTCAATTTGGACAGGGGGCTATCAGCCCCAGCATTTT. It specifies CASSPPSIWTGGYQPQHF. This chain connects TRBV18 to TRBJ1-5; 11 positions match TRBD1. This CDR3 spans 18 amino acids. V shed 0 bases, J shed 5 bases, and the junction held 9 bases outside the gene matches. The germline V gene encodes CDR1 KGHSH and CDR2 LQKENI.

V is TRBV5-1 and J is TRBJ2-5, with TRBD2 matching 10 bases. The CDR3 is made up of 16 amino acids. Germline V gene data show CDR1 as SGHRS and CDR2 as YFSETQ. The V gene end was trimmed by 4 bases and the J gene end by 6 bases; junction bases not matched to a gene: 12. CDR3 sequence (DNA): TGCGCCAGCAGCCGGGCACTCAGCGGGGGGGAGAAGACCCAGTACTTC. Protein product: CASSRALSGGEKTQYF.

The chain recombines TRBV6-4 with TRBJ2-4; 10 positions agree with TRBD2. Germline loops: CDR1 MRHNA, CDR2 SNTAGT. V shed 7 bases, J shed 6 bases, and the junction held 9 bases outside the gene matches. This CDR3 is built from 15 residues. The CDR3 coding sequence is TGTGCCAGCATGTATCTAGCGGGAGAGCGAAACATTCAGTACTTC. It encodes CASMYLAGERNIQYF.

V gene TRBV5-4 combines with J gene TRBJ2-1; tentative D call: TRBD2 (6 bases). Trimming left V 0 bases short and J 4 bases short, with 11 bases between. CDR1 and CDR2 from the germline V gene are SGHNT and YYREEE (reference sequence). The CDR3 sequence is 15 residues long. CDR3 coding DNA: TGTGCCAGCAGCTTGGGGGCTAGCGTTTACAATGAGCAGTTCTTC. Amino acids: CASSLGASVYNEQFF.

This rearrangement joins TRBV20-1 to TRBJ1-3; D is possibly TRBD1 (6 bases). The CDR3 is made up of 16 amino acids. With 3 bases removed from V and 7 bases from J, the gap between germline ends came to 22 bases. Germline values: CDR1 DFQATT, CDR2 SNEGSKA (reference sequence). Here the CDR3 DNA reads TGCAGTGCTAGTACCCCCCTAACAGGGAGTATTAACACCATATATTTT. Its protein product is CSASTPLTGSINTIYF.

The chain has TRBV6-2 or TRBV6-3 and TRBJ1-2; D ambiguous. There are 13 residues in the CDR3. CDR1 and CDR2 from the germline V gene are MNHEY and SVGEGT. V was shortened by 2 bases and J by 3 bases, with 7 bases between the two germline ends. The CDR3 DNA follows: TGTGCCAGCAGTTACGGAGCGGACTATGGCTACACCTTC. As protein: CASSYGADYGYTF.

This clone was observed once. The chain carries TRBV7-9 and TRBJ1-5, with D unclear. From germline, CDR1 is SEHNR and CDR2 FQNEAQ (reference sequence). This CDR3 has 12 residues. The V end was cut by 1 base, the J end by 9 bases, with 7 bases between. The CDR3 here is CASSLGGLPQHF. The CDR3 DNA is TGTGCCAGCAGCTTAGGCGGGTTGCCCCAGCATTTT.

The chain uses TRBV6-2 or TRBV6-3 and TRBJ1-3, with 9 bases matching TRBD1. From germline, CDR1 is MNHEY and CDR2 SVGEGT. The CDR3 length is 15 residues. V was pared by 5 bases and J by 8 bases, with 10 bases of the junction left unmatched. In nucleotides, the CDR3 is TGTGCCAGCAGTGTCGGACAGGGGCGTCGAGACACCATATATTTT. Its protein product is CASSVGQGRRDTIYF.

The chain couples TRBV5-8 to TRBJ1-5, with D hard to call. Germline CDR1 reads SGHTS; CDR2 reads YDEGEE. V shed 2 bases and J shed 2 bases, with 14 bases lying between them. This CDR3 has 16 amino acids. The chain's CDR3 is CASSLGHKRGNQPQHF. CDR3 bases: TGTGCCAGCAGCTTAGGGCACAAGAGGGGCAATCAGCCCCAGCATTTT.

V and J are TRBV9 and TRBJ2-3, with TRBD2 identical over 7 bases. V trimming: 6 bases; J trimming: 0 bases; junction bases outside the gene matches: 7. This CDR3 spans 15 amino acids. Per germline, CDR1 SGDLS and CDR2 YYNGEE. This CDR3 is CASTWGGESTDTQYF. CDR3 coding DNA: TGTGCCAGCACCTGGGGGGGAGAAAGCACAGATACGCAGTATTTT. Together with reference TRBV9 and TRBJ2-3, the CDR3 gives the full variable domain: DSGVTQTPKHLITATGQRVTLRCSPRSGDLSVYWYQQSLDQGLQFLIQYYNGEERAKGNILERFSAQQFPDLHSELNLSSLELGDSALYFCASTWGGESTDTQYFGPGTRLTVL.

This chain links TRBV10-3 with TRBJ2-1; D not certain. Germline loops: CDR1 ENHRY, CDR2 SYGVKD. V was shortened by 10 bases and J by 4 bases, with 14 bases between the two germline ends. This CDR3 has 13 amino acids. CDR3 sequence reads: CATRIALYNEQFF. The CDR3 bases are TGTGCCACAAGAATAGCACTTTACAATGAGCAGTTCTTC.

The chain joins TRBV11-3 to TRBJ2-1; a weak D match, TRBD2 (5 bases). Germline values: CDR1 SGHNT, CDR2 YENEEA. The CDR3 spans 13 residues. The germline V and J ends were trimmed by 1 base and 8 bases, with 9 bases remaining between them. In nucleotides, the CDR3 is TGTGCCAGCAGCTTAGTTTCGGGGTATGAGCAGTTCTTC. Encoded protein: CASSLVSGYEQFF. The full variable domain, in which reference TRBV11-3 and TRBJ2-1 provide the parts outside the CDR3, is EAGVVQSPRYKIIEKKQPVAFWCNPISGHNTLYWYLQNLGQGPELLIRYENEEAVDDSQLPKDRFSAERLKGVDSTLKIQPAELGDSAVYLCASSLVSGYEQFFGPGTRLTVL.

This chain joins TRBV5-8 and TRBJ1-5, with a tentative D call TRBD1 (5 bases). Trimming took 2 bases from V and 6 from J, leaving 15 bases between them. The CDR3 is made up of 15 amino acids. Germline CDR1 is SGHTS and CDR2 is YDEGEE. The CDR3 spells CASSFSGGAGQPQHF. CDR3 in DNA: TGTGCCAGCAGCTTTTCGGGAGGGGCAGGTCAGCCCCAGCATTTT.

As concerns this clone: A read error may account for a junction end that differs from germline. The chain combines TRBV3-1 (or the pseudogene TRBV3-2) with TRBJ1-1; 7 bases line up with TRBD1. This CDR3 is built from 13 residues. Per the germline V gene, CDR1 is LGHDT and CDR2 is YNNKEL (reference sequence). The CDR3 bases are TGTGCCAGCAGCCAACTATCCCGGGGGACAGTCCGCTTT. Protein sequence: CASSQLSRGTVRF.

The rearrangement links TRBV5-6 to TRBJ2-7; 11 bases fit TRBD1. The CDR3 is 15 amino acids. With V trimmed by 1 base and J by 7 bases, 7 bases remained unmatched. Germline assignment: CDR1 SGHDT and CDR2 YYEEEE. The DNA for the CDR3 is TGTGCCAGCAGCTTGCCCGGGACAGGGGGTCTTGAGCAGTACTTC. Translated, it gives CASSLPGTGGLEQYF.

The CDR3 DNA sequence: TGCGCCAGCAGCCACTTAGCGGGGGGTACATACAATGAGCAGTTCTTC. Encoded protein: CASSHLAGGTYNEQFF. This rearrangement joins TRBV4-1 to TRBJ2-1; 10 positions match TRBD2. Germline CDR1 reads MGHRA; CDR2 reads YSYEKL. The CDR3 loop spans 16 amino acids. The V gene end was trimmed by 3 bases and the J gene end by 4 bases; junction bases not matched to a gene: 6.

The DNA of the CDR3 is TGTGCCAGCAGCTTACTAGCGGGGGGGCTGGGCACAGATACGCAGTATTTT. Its translation is CASSLLAGGLGTDTQYF. V and J are TRBV7-2 and TRBJ2-3, with 12 bases aligning to TRBD2. The CDR3 sequence is 17 residues long. Losses at the gene ends were 2 bases for V and 1 base for J; bases not matched to a gene: 4. The germline gives CDR1 SGHTA, CDR2 FQGNSA.

This rearrangement joins TRBV6-1 to TRBJ2-5; 10 bases map to TRBD1. CDR3 size: 14 residues. From germline, CDR1 is MNHNS and CDR2 SASEGT. V gave up 1 base and J gave up 5 bases; unmatched junction bases: 1. The CDR3 nucleotides are TGTGCCAGCAGTGAAGGGACAGGGGGGGAGACCCAGTACTTC. It codes for CASSEGTGGETQYF.

V and J are TRBV5-6 and TRBJ1-6; tentative D call: TRBD1 (5 bases). Between the trimmed V and J ends, which lost 6 bases and 5 bases, there was a span of 15 bases. Per germline, CDR1 SGHDT and CDR2 YYEEEE. CDR3 length equals 15 residues. CDR3: CASIRRGVNNSPLHF. The DNA of the CDR3 is TGTGCCAGCATCCGGAGGGGTGTAAATAATTCACCCCTCCACTTT.